This T cell receptor (beta chain) comes out of a study of blood T cell repertoires in COVID-19. Sequencing used immunoSEQ multiplex PCR; TCRdb keeps in-frame clones, though not all of them. The table lists about 220,000 clones, roughly 90% of them singletons. Trimming took off 3 bases at V and 3 bases at J, with 12 bases between the two ends. This CDR3 contains 14 residues. CDR1 KGHSH and CDR2 LQKENI come from the germline V gene. The chain employs TRBV18 and TRBJ2-7; D is perhaps TRBD2 (7 bases). This sequence originates from a woman aged 25 to 39 who had recovered from COVID-19. The sample consisted of PBMCs or T cells enriched from blood (not recorded which). CDR3 loop: CASSPPGEGYEQYF. DNA for the CDR3: TGTGCCAGCTCACCCCCAGGGGAGGGCTACGAGCAGTACTTC.